The 12 T cell receptor beta chains presented below share a single source sample, sequenced in a study of blood T cell repertoires in COVID-19. The table came from immunoSEQ multiplex PCR; TCRdb's copy has only in-frame clones and leaves some out. The table records about 53,000 clones, just over 85% of them present only once. Sequencing used peripheral blood. The receptors were gathered from a man older than 75 with acute or convalescent COVID-19.

The chain links TRBV2 to TRBJ1-6, with 11 bases that match TRBD1. Germline values: CDR1 SNHLY, CDR2 FYNNEI. The J segment lost 14 bases and the V segment lost 2 bases, leaving 8 bases of the junction unmatched. The CDR3 is made up of 15 amino acids. The CDR3 DNA follows: TGTGCCAGCAGTGAACAGGGACAGGGGGGAATCACCCTCCACTTT. It codes for CASSEQGQGGITLHF. The variable domain in full, completed from reference TRBV2 and TRBJ1-6, reads EPEVTQTPSHQVTQMGQEVILRCVPISNHLYFYWYRQILGQKVEFLVSFYNNEISEKSEIFDDQFSVERPDGSNFTLKIRSTKLEDSAMYFCASSEQGQGGITLHFGNGTRLTVT.

The chain combines TRBV7-9 with TRBJ2-5, with 9 bases matching TRBD2. J was trimmed by 7 bases and V by 5 bases; bases with no gene match: 20. This CDR3 region has 18 residues. Per the germline V gene, CDR1 is SEHNR and CDR2 is FQNEAQ (reference sequence). CDR3 bases: TGTGCCAGCAGCCCGACTTTGAGTAGCGGGGGCTCCAGGTGGACCCAGTACTTC. Translation: CASSPTLSSGGSRWTQYF.

The chain combines TRBV5-4 with TRBJ2-5; D is possibly TRBD2 (6 bases). The V and J ends lost 5 bases and 5 bases respectively, with 19 bases between them. Germline V gene data show CDR1 as SGHNT and CDR2 as YYREEE (reference sequence). This CDR3 has 15 residues. The CDR3 loop is CASRRGLASEETQYF. The CDR3, as DNA: TGTGCCAGCAGGCGTGGGCTAGCGAGCGAGGAGACCCAGTACTTC.

The chain recombines TRBV11-1 with TRBJ2-2; 8 bases are a match to TRBD1. J was trimmed by 4 bases and V by 6 bases; bases with no gene match: 4. The CDR3 spans 14 residues. Germline CDR1 is SGHAT and CDR2 is FQDESV (reference sequence). The CDR3 spells CASRTGAVTGELFF. The CDR3, as DNA: TGTGCCAGCAGGACAGGGGCGGTCACCGGGGAGCTGTTTTTT.

The V gene is TRBV5-6, the J gene TRBJ2-6; unclear D gene. The V and J ends lost 5 bases and 0 bases respectively, with 9 bases between them. In germline, CDR1 is SGHDT, CDR2 YYEEEE. This CDR3 region has 15 residues. Here the CDR3 reads CASRFLSSGANVLTF. CDR3 nucleotides: TGTGCCAGCAGATTTCTATCCTCTGGGGCCAACGTCCTGACTTTC.

This sequence joins TRBV30 and TRBJ1-2, with unresolved D. This CDR3 contains 15 residues. Germline V gives CDR1 GTSNPN, CDR2 SVGIG (reference sequence). V was pared by 2 bases and J by 0 bases, with 13 bases between. The CDR3 DNA reads as TGTGCCTGGAGTAAAGGAGGCGCTACTAACTATGGCTACACCTTC. Its protein is CAWSKGGATNYGYTF.

The chain carries TRBV5-1 and TRBJ1-1; D ambiguous. V was shortened by 5 bases and J by 1 base, with 18 bases between the two germline ends. The germline gives CDR1 SGHRS, CDR2 YFSETQ. The CDR3 length is 16 residues. The CDR3, as DNA: TGCGCCAGCAGTTCGGAGAATCTGGGTGGGAACACTGAAGCTTTCTTT. Its protein product is CASSSENLGGNTEAFF.

This chain joins TRBV5-1 and TRBJ2-3; 11 bases agree with TRBD2. V trimming: 5 bases; J trimming: 1 base; junction bases outside the gene matches: 3. Germline loops: CDR1 SGHRS, CDR2 YFSETQ. The CDR3 consists of 15 residues. CDR3: CASRRGLAGTDTQYF. The CDR3 region has the DNA TGCGCCAGCAGGAGGGGACTAGCGGGCACAGATACGCAGTATTTT.

The CDR3 region has the DNA TGTGCCAGCAGAAAACAGGGAATTTATAGCAATCAGCCCCAGCATTTT. This codes for CASRKQGIYSNQPQHF. The chain links TRBV19 to TRBJ1-5; tentative D call: TRBD1 (6 bases). CDR3 length equals 16 residues. CDR1 is LNHDA, CDR2 SQIVND, per germline (reference sequence). Trimming stripped 9 bases from V and 0 bases from J, with 18 bases between.

This clone showed up just a few times. The chain is built from TRBV4-1 and TRBJ2-3; 10 bases map to TRBD1. The CDR3 is made up of 16 amino acids. Germline CDR1 and CDR2: MGHRA and YSYEKL. The junction had 7 bases not matched to a gene; V was cut back by 4 bases and J by 3 bases. In nucleotides, the CDR3 is TGCGCCAGCAGCCCCCGACCGGGACAGGGGACAGATACGCAGTATTTT. It yields the protein CASSPRPGQGTDTQYF.

This clone was picked up one time. The chain carries TRBV7-2 and TRBJ2-1; tentatively, D is TRBD2 (5 bases). CDR1 is SGHTA, CDR2 FQGNSA, per germline. The CDR3 spans 17 residues. V was cut by 8 bases and J by 0 bases, with 20 bases left in between. Written as DNA, the CDR3 is TGTGCCAGCGACCCCAACGGGGTTCCGAGCTCCTACAATGAGCAGTTCTTC. It encodes CASDPNGVPSSYNEQFF.

This chain connects TRBV9 to TRBJ1-4, with D hard to call. Deletions cut 0 bases from V and 6 bases from J, with 3 bases between. CDR1 is SGDLS, CDR2 YYNGEE, per germline. The CDR3 is 12 amino acids. CDR3 sequence (DNA): TGTGCCAGCAGCGTAGGAGATGAAAAACTGTTTTTT. This translates into CASSVGDEKLFF.